This TCR beta chain is from a study of metastatic and nonmetastatic thyroid tumors. Study overall: The comparison covered peripheral blood and tumor or nodule tissue in malignant and benign thyroid patients. Overall study results and limits: Patients with malignant thyroid tumors reportedly had significantly higher TCR beta diversity than those with benign nodules, in blood and tumor.

This clone was seen ten or more times. Its antigen remains unknown. Per the study methods: What underpinned the distant-metastasis classifier for papillary thyroid cancer was the set of CDR3 differences across clinicopathological groups. TCRdb re-analyzed the PCR reads through MiXCR. The V and J calls and clone size are TCRdb's, not the authors'. This sample has about 14,000 clones, with roughly a fifth found just once. There were no patients who had received any treatment before thyroid surgery. Germline-derived CDR1 and CDR2 are MDHEN and SYDVKM. This CDR3 contains 15 residues. J lost 5 bases, V lost 1 base, and 3 bases had no gene match.

The rearrangement uses TRBV28 and TRBJ2-1, with 9 positions matching TRBD2. This clonotype originated in a female donor with papillary thyroid cancer or a benign thyroid nodule (not recorded which). Some clones in this sample may be carry-over from other donors' samples. Material: blood. For the CDR3, the DNA is TGTGCCAGCAGTTTATTCCTAGCGGGGAACAATGAGCAGTTCTTC. This translates into CASSLFLAGNNEQFF.